This TCR beta chain was retrieved from a study of T cell responses to AZD1222 COVID-19 vaccine. About this clone itself: The antigen remains undetermined.

Assay used: immunoSEQ multiplex PCR; TCRdb lists only in-frame clones, some missing. The table shows more than 75,000 clones, with roughly 90% occurring only once. Study conclusions and caveats: Among the donors, most were white British and more were female, and clonal diversity was possibly underestimated. Increased Spike-specific TCR breadth and depth were observed after two AZD1222 doses. Baseline seropositivity characterized only a handful of AZD1222 recipients.

CDR1 is MNHEY, CDR2 SVGAGI, per germline. This CDR3 has 10 residues. Trimming stripped 6 bases from V and 6 bases from J, with 5 bases between. The chain is built from TRBV6-5 and TRBJ1-2, with D perhaps matching TRBD1 (5 bases). The sequence derives from an adult in good health. Here the sequenced sample was peripheral blood, taken on day 0 of AZD1222 vaccination. The CDR3 nucleotides read TGTGCCAGCAGGGGGGATGGCTACACCTTC. Residues: CASRGDGYTF.